The 18 T cell receptor beta chains below were found in one sample sequenced in a study of cytomegalovirus exposure and HLA in healthy donors. It was with 60 Vbeta and 13 Jbeta primers that the PCR ran. The data were produced by immunoSEQ multiplex PCR, yet TCRdb's version contains in-frame clones alone and is incomplete. This sample has around 140,000 clones, with over 65% found just once. Material: PBMCs. These receptors were collected from a man aged 40-49 years in good health and CMV-seropositive.

This chain joins TRBV5-1 and TRBJ1-5; D may be TRBD1 (5 bases). This CDR3 comprises 15 residues. The germline gives CDR1 SGHRS, CDR2 YFSETQ. V lost 0 bases, J lost 8 bases, and 15 bases lay in between. The CDR3 region has the DNA TGCGCCAGCAGCTTGGGGCCAGGGCTAAGGAAGCCCCAGCATTTT. It is translated as CASSLGPGLRKPQHF.

The chain carries TRBV7-9 and TRBJ2-1, with 12 bases fitting TRBD1. This CDR3 contains 15 residues. CDR1 and CDR2 from the germline V gene are SEHNR and FQNEAQ (reference sequence). Unmatched junction bases numbered 3, after V lost 5 bases and J lost 4 bases. The CDR3 protein is CASSRDRGRYNEQFF. CDR3 nucleotide sequence: TGTGCCAGCAGCCGGGACAGGGGGCGATACAATGAGCAGTTCTTC.

The V gene is TRBV28, the J gene TRBJ2-2; possible D gene TRBD2, 6 bases. V was clipped by 3 bases and J by 10 bases, with 18 bases between them. This CDR3 comprises 15 residues. In germline, CDR1 is MDHEN, CDR2 SYDVKM. Written as DNA, the CDR3 is TGTGCCAGCAGTTTGGGGGGAGTCTCGGTGGTGGAGCTGTTTTTT. Translation gives CASSLGGVSVVELFF.

The chain joins TRBV6-5 to TRBJ2-7, with D hard to call. Germline assignment: CDR1 MNHEY and CDR2 SVGAGI. The CDR3 has 15 amino acids. V shed 6 bases and J shed 2 bases, with 17 bases lying between them. CDR3 in amino acids: CASSLGSSWAYEQYF. In DNA form, the CDR3 reads TGTGCCAGCAGCCTCGGGTCTTCTTGGGCCTACGAGCAGTACTTC.

This chain uses TRBV5-4 with TRBJ2-5; TRBD1 aligns across 8 bases. Germline V CDR1 and CDR2: SGHNT, YYREEE (reference sequence). V lost 4 bases and J lost 5; bases outside the gene matches: 4. The CDR3 loop spans 13 amino acids. This chain's CDR3 is CASSQTGEETQYF. CDR3 bases: TGTGCCAGCAGCCAGACAGGGGAGGAGACCCAGTACTTC.

This chain links TRBV30 with TRBJ2-1, with 8 bases aligning to TRBD2. Trimming took 3 bases from V and 5 from J; bases not matched to a gene: 12. CDR1 GTSNPN and CDR2 SVGIG come from the germline V gene (reference sequence). The CDR3 totals 16 residues. CDR3 in DNA: TGTGCCTGGAGGGGACGGCGAGCGGGAGCCCACAATGAGCAGTTCTTC. Translation gives CAWRGRRAGAHNEQFF.

The chain carries TRBV19 and TRBJ1-5; a possible D gene is TRBD1 (5 bases). Trimming stripped 2 bases from V and 2 bases from J, with 13 bases between. The CDR3 spans 16 residues. Germline-derived CDR1 and CDR2 are LNHDA and SQIVND (reference sequence). This chain's CDR3 is CASSIPKGGGNQPQHF. CDR3 coding DNA: TGTGCCAGTAGTATACCCAAGGGAGGGGGCAATCAGCCCCAGCATTTT.

This chain links TRBV30 with TRBJ1-4; D uncertain. V was pared by 5 bases and J by 7 bases, with 14 bases between. Germline CDR1 is GTSNPN and CDR2 is SVGIG (reference sequence). The CDR3 runs to 13 residues. The CDR3 protein is CAWGEGRGEKLFF. In DNA, the CDR3 is TGTGCCTGGGGGGAAGGGAGAGGTGAAAAACTGTTTTTT.

The chain is built from TRBV2 and TRBJ2-2; 8 nucleotides line up with TRBD1. The CDR3 runs to 15 residues. From germline, CDR1 is SNHLY and CDR2 FYNNEI. Germline trimming cut 3 bases from V and 6 bases from J; bases unmatched to any gene: 6. Written as DNA, the CDR3 is TGTGCCAGCAGTGAGGCCGACAGGGGTTCCGGGGAGCTGTTTTTT. It is translated as CASSEADRGSGELFF.

This clone occurred a few times. The chain is built from TRBV9 and TRBJ2-1; 13 bases map to TRBD2. CDR3 length: 15 residues. CDR1 and CDR2 from the germline V gene are SGDLS and YYNGEE. J gave up 11 bases and V 6 bases, and 11 bases lay outside the gene matches. The CDR3 DNA reads as TGTGCCAGCAATTCCCGGGGACTAGCGGGGAATAAGCAGTTCTTC. Amino acid sequence: CASNSRGLAGNKQFF.

This rearrangement joins TRBV5-5 to TRBJ2-1; TRBD2 might be the D (5 bases). The CDR3 has 15 amino acids. Looked up from germline, CDR1 is SGHKS and CDR2 is YYEKEE (reference sequence). The germline V and J ends were trimmed by 0 bases and 2 bases, with 9 bases remaining between them. Written as DNA, the CDR3 is TGTGCCAGCAGCTTGGAGGCGGGCGCCTACAATGAGCAGTTCTTC. Protein sequence: CASSLEAGAYNEQFF.

The chain carries TRBV7-6 and TRBJ2-2; TRBD2 matches at 9 bases. The CDR3 extends over 14 amino acids. CDR1 and CDR2 from the germline V gene are SGHVS and FNYEAQ. With V trimmed by 6 bases and J by 6 bases, 5 bases remained unmatched. This CDR3 is CASRAGTSSGELFF. Written as DNA, the CDR3 is TGTGCCAGCAGGGCCGGGACTAGCTCCGGGGAGCTGTTTTTT.

This clone was seen just once. This rearrangement joins TRBV9 to TRBJ2-1; 8 bases match TRBD2. CDR1 is SGDLS and CDR2 is YYNGEE in the germline V gene. V was pared by 3 bases and J by 1 base, with 3 bases of the junction left unmatched. This CDR3 comprises 15 residues. The CDR3 DNA follows: TGTGCCAGCAGCGGTAGCGGGAATTCCTACAATGAGCAGTTCTTC. Encoded protein: CASSGSGNSYNEQFF.

The J gene is TRBJ1-1, the V gene TRBV11-2; unclear D gene. The CDR3 is 12 residues long. The germline gives CDR1 SGHAT, CDR2 FQNNGV. V was clipped by 4 bases and J by 8 bases, with 11 bases between them. The CDR3 nucleotides are TGTGCCAGCAGCTACCGTCGTGGCGAAGCTTTCTTT. Its protein is CASSYRRGEAFF.

The chain joins TRBV9 to TRBJ2-1, with TRBD2 identical over 7 bases. This CDR3 is built from 18 residues. The germline CDR1 and CDR2 sequences are SGDLS and YYNGEE. The V gene end was trimmed by 0 bases and the J gene end by 5 bases; junction bases not matched to a gene: 14. Written as DNA, the CDR3 is TGTGCCAGCAGCGTAGCTCCCCCCGGGAGGATGGGGGACAATGAGCAGTTCTTC. Protein: CASSVAPPGRMGDNEQFF.

The rearrangement links TRBV2 to TRBJ2-6, with no clear D. Trimming pared 8 bases from V and 0 bases from J, leaving 8 bases between. The CDR3 spans 14 residues. Looked up from germline, CDR1 is SNHLY and CDR2 is FYNNEI. The CDR3 nucleotides are TGTGCCAGCTCCCAGGACTCTGGGGCCAACGTCCTGACTTTC. This translates into CASSQDSGANVLTF.

V gene TRBV27 combines with J gene TRBJ1-1, with no clear D. Deletions cut 4 bases from V and 0 bases from J, with 12 bases between. CDR3 length: 15 residues. Germline assignment: CDR1 MNHEY and CDR2 SMNVEV (reference sequence). Written as DNA, the CDR3 is TGTGCCAGCAGTTCTCACAGTCTTATGAACACTGAAGCTTTCTTT. Protein sequence: CASSSHSLMNTEAFF.

V usage is TRBV9 and J usage is TRBJ2-2; the D gene is possibly TRBD2 (5 bases). The CDR3 covers 14 residues. Trimming removed 3 bases at V and 1 base at J, with 7 bases between. Germline V gene data show CDR1 as SGDLS and CDR2 as YYNGEE. CDR3 bases: TGTGCCAGCAGCGAACGGGGGAACACCGGGGAGCTGTTTTTT. Its protein product is CASSERGNTGELFF.